The text below deals with one TCR beta chain. What this receptor recognizes is not known. It has no much larger one-base neighbor in the sample; base qualities were not kept. CDR1 and CDR2, per the germline V gene (reference sequence), are MNHNY and SVGAGI. The CDR3 starts with the cysteine, ends with the phenylalanine, and has 16 residues. CDR3 DNA is the only sequence kept; it has 48 bases, read in frame from the first base. V ends up 6 bases short and J 0 bases short, with an unmatched junction base count of 7. The collaborating institutions used their own protocols to collect whole blood in K2EDTA tubes. For TCRbeta analysis, collaborator samples were shipped as frozen whole blood, as isolated PBMCs, or as DNA extracted from either sample type. The data stem from a study of blood T cell repertoires in COVID-19 (TCRdb year 2020). Background for the entire study: Collaborator samples came from the United States, Italy and Spain and covered acute and convalescent phases of COVID-19. The prospective study material was composed of cDNA or gDNA derived from T cells, B-cell-depleted T cells, or PBMCs. The dataset comprised deeply sampled blood TCRbeta repertoires from subjects exposed to, actively infected with, or recovered from COVID-19. The repertoires were made available in a free public database intended to serve as a resource for research on the immune response to SARS-CoV-2. Samples came from the ongoing ImmuneRACE study (first 160 participants) plus 1,254 subjects from 6 global collaborators. The sample metadata nearly always contained a de-identified subject ID, COVID-19 status, age in years and sex. Where HLA class I and class II types were available, the types were taken from metadata supplied by the sample provider, not from assay-based typing.

TCRbeta CDR3 regions were amplified from genomic DNA by means of the immunoSEQ Assay, a bias-controlled multiplex PCR. Regarding the original processing steps: The number of nucleated cells in each sample was estimated by amplification of reference gene primers within the assay. To quantify the absolute abundance of each unique TCRbeta CDR3 rearrangement, sequence reads were collapsed and filtered. Productive Simpson clonality was computed per sample as the square root of Simpson's diversity index over productive rearrangements. TCRdb carries this immuneACCESS record with in-frame sequences only. Its versions omit some clonotypes, under half of them owing to an unresolved V gene in the studies checked, with the rest unexplained. That table is the source of V, J and clone size, and D and trimming were worked out from the DNA. For this sample the table gives roughly 50,000 clones, of which under 90% were detected only once. The ten largest make up 14% of the sample.

The research as a whole found: The quantity of clinical and demographic metadata differed by source and by participant and was supplied without curation.

Sequenced: peripheral blood. The rearranged segments are TRBV6-6 and TRBJ1-4, with TRBD1 matching 7 junction bases. The TCR sequence derives from a man between 65 and 80 years old with acute or convalescent COVID-19. In nucleotide form, the sequence is TGTGCCAGCAGGAGACAGGGCGCTTCAACTAATGAAAAACTGTTTTTT. Translated, this is CASRRQGASTNEKLFF.